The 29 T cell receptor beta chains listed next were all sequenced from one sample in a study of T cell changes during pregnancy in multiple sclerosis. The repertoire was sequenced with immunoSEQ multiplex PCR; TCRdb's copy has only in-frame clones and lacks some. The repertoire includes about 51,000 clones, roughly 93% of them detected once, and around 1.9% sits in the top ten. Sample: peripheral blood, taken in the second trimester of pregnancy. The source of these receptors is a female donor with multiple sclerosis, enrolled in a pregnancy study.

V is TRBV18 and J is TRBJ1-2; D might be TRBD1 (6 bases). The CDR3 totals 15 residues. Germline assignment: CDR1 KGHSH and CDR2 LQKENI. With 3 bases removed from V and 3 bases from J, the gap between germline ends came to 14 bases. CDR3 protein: CASSPQTGLDYGYTF. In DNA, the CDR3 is TGTGCCAGCTCACCGCAAACAGGGTTGGACTATGGCTACACCTTC.

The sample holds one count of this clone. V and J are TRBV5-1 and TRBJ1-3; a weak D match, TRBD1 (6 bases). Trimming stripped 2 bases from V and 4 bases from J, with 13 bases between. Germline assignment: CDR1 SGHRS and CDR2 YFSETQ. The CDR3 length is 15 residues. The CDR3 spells CASSLTGTRGNTIYF. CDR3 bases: TGCGCCAGCAGCTTAACCGGGACAAGAGGAAACACCATATATTTT. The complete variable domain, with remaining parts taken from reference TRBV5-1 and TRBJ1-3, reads KAGVTQTPRYLIKTRGQQVTLSCSPISGHRSVSWYQQTPGQGLQFLFEYFSETQRNKGNFPGRFSGRQFSNSRSEMNVSTLELGDSALYLCASSLTGTRGNTIYFGEGSWLTVV.

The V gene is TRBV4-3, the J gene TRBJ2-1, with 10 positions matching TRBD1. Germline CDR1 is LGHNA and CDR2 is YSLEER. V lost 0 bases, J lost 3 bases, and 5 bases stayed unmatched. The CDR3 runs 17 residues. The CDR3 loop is CASSQDGTGARYNEQFF. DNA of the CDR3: TGCGCCAGCAGCCAAGATGGGACAGGGGCGCGCTACAATGAGCAGTTCTTC.

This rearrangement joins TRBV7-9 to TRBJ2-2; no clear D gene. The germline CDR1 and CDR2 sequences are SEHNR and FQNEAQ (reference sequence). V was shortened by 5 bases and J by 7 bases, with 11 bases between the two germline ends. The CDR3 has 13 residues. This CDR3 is CASSTIASGELFF. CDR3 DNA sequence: TGTGCCAGCAGCACGATAGCTAGCGGGGAGCTGTTTTTT.

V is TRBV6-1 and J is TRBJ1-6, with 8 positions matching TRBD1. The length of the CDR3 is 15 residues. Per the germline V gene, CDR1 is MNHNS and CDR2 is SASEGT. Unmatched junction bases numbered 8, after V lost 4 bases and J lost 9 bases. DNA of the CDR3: TGTGCCAGCAGTGTGTCGCCCGGGACAGGTTCACCCCTCCACTTT. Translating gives CASSVSPGTGSPLHF.

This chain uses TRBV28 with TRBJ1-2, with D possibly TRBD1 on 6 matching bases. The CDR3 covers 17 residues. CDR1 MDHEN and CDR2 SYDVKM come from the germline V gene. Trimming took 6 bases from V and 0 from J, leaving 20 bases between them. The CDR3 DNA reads TGTGCCAGCAGCCCTAAGGGGGGGGGCAGGCCTAACTATGGCTACACCTTC. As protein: CASSPKGGGRPNYGYTF.

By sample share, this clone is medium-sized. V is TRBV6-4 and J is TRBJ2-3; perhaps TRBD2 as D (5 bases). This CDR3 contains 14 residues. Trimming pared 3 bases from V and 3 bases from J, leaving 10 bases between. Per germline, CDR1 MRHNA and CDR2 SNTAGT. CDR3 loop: CASSEGGLTDTQYF. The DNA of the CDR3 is TGTGCCAGCAGTGAAGGAGGACTTACAGATACGCAGTATTTT.

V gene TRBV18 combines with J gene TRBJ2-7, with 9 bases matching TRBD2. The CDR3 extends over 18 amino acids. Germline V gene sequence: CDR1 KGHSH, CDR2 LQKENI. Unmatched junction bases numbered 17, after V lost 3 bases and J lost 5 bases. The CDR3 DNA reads TGTGCCAGCTCACCTAAATCCCTGCTGGGGCTAGCGGGACACGAGCAGTACTTC. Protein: CASSPKSLLGLAGHEQYF.

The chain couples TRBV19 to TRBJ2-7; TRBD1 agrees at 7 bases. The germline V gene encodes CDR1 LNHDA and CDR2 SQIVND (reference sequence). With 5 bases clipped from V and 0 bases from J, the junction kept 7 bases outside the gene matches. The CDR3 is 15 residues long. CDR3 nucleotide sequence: TGTGCCAGTAGTTTCCGGGACAGTCGCTCCTACGAGCAGTACTTC. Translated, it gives CASSFRDSRSYEQYF.

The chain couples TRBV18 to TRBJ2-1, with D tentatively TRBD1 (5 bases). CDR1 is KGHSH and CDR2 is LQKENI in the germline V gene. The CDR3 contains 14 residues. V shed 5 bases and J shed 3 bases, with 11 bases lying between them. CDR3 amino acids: CASSTLDSYNEQFF. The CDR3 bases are TGTGCCAGCTCAACATTAGACAGCTACAATGAGCAGTTCTTC.

Here the CDR3 reads CASSLVPTGRSGEQFF. The CDR3 DNA reads TGTGCCAGCAGTTTAGTACCGACAGGGAGGTCTGGTGAGCAGTTCTTC. J is TRBJ2-1 and V is TRBV27, with a possible D match to TRBD1 (7 bases). Germline lookup yields CDR1 MNHEY and CDR2 SMNVEV (reference sequence). V shed 2 bases and J shed 9 bases, with 20 bases lying between them. The CDR3 extends over 16 amino acids.

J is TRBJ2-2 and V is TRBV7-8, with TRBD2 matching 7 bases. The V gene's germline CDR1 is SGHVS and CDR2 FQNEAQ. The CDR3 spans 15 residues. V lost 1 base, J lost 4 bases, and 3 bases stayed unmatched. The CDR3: CASSLGGRATGELFF. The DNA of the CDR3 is TGTGCCAGCAGCTTAGGGGGGAGGGCCACCGGGGAGCTGTTTTTT. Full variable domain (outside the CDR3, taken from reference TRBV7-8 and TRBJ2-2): GAGVSQSPRYKVAKRGQDVALRCDPISGHVSLFWYQQALGQGPEFLTYFQNEAQLDKSGLPSDRFFAERPEGSVSTLKIQRTQQEDSAVYLCASSLGGRATGELFFGEGSRLTVL.

CDR3: CASSPRYRGRGTRNTGELFF. CDR3 DNA sequence: TGTGCCAGTAGTCCCCGGTACAGGGGCCGGGGGACTCGGAACACCGGGGAGCTGTTTTTT. The chain has TRBV19 and TRBJ2-2; D may be TRBD1 (7 bases). This CDR3 spans 20 amino acids. Germline V gene data show CDR1 as LNHDA and CDR2 as SQIVND (reference sequence). The V end was cut by 5 bases, the J end by 1 base, with 26 bases between. The whole variable domain, remainder taken from reference TRBV19 and TRBJ2-2, is DGGITQSPKYLFRKEGQNVTLSCEQNLNHDAMYWYRQDPGQGLRLIYYSQIVNDFQKGDIAEGYSVSREKKESFPLTVTSAQKNPTAFYLCASSPRYRGRGTRNTGELFFGEGSRLTVL.

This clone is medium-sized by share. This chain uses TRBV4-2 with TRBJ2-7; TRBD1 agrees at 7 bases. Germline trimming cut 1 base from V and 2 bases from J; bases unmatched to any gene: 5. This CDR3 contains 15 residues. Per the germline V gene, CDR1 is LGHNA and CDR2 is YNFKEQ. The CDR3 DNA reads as TGTGCCAGCAGCCAAGGGGACAGTGAAGCCTACGAGCAGTACTTC. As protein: CASSQGDSEAYEQYF.

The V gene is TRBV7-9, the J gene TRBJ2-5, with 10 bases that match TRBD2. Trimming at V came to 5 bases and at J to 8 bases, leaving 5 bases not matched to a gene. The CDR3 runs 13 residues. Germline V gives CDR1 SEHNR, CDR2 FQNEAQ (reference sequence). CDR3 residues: CASSPRTSGTQYF. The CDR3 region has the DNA TGTGCCAGCAGCCCACGGACTAGCGGTACCCAGTACTTC.

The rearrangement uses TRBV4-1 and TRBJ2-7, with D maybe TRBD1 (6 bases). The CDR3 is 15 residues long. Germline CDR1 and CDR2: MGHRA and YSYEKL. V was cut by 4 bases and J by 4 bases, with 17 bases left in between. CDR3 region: CASSPQGTNAYEQYF. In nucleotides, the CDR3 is TGCGCCAGCAGCCCTCAGGGGACGAATGCATACGAGCAGTACTTC.

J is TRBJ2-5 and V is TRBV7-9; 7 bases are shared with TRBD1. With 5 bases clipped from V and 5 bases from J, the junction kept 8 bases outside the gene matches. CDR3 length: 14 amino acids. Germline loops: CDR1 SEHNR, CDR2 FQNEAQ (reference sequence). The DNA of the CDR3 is TGTGCCAGCAGCCAGGACAGGAGATGGGAGACCCAGTACTTC. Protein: CASSQDRRWETQYF.

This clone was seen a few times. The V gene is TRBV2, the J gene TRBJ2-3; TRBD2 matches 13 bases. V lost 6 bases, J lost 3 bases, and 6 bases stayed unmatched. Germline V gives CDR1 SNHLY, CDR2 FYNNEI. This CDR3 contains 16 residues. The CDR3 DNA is TGTGCCAGCAGCCTACTAGCGGGAGGGCCAACAGATACGCAGTATTTT. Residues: CASSLLAGGPTDTQYF. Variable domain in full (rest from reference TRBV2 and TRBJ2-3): EPEVTQTPSHQVTQMGQEVILRCVPISNHLYFYWYRQILGQKVEFLVSFYNNEISEKSEIFDDQFSVERPDGSNFTLKIRSTKLEDSAMYFCASSLLAGGPTDTQYFGPGTRLTVL.

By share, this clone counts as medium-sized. CDR3 sequence (DNA): TGTGCCAGCAGTGAAGATACGGGAGGGGCAGATACGCAGTATTTT. Protein: CASSEDTGGADTQYF. This chain joins TRBV6-1 and TRBJ2-3; TRBD2 agrees at 8 bases. This CDR3 has 15 residues. Trimming removed 1 base from V and 4 bases from J; junction bases left unmatched: 4. From germline, CDR1 is MNHNS and CDR2 SASEGT.

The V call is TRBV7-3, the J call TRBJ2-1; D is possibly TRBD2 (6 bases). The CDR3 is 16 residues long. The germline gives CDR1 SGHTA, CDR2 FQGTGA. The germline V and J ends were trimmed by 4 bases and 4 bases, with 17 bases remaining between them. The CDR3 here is CASSSFGGTQYNEQFF. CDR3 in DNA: TGTGCCAGCAGCTCGTTTGGGGGGACCCAATACAATGAGCAGTTCTTC.

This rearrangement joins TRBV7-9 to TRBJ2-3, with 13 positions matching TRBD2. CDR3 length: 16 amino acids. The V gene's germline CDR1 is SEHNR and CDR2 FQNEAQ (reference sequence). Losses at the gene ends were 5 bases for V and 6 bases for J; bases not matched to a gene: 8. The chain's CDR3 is CASSTTSGRARDTQYF. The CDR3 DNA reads TGTGCCAGCAGCACTACTAGCGGGAGGGCCCGGGATACGCAGTATTTT.

The DNA for the CDR3 is TGTGCCAGCAGCCAACCCCCCACTAGCGGGAGGTCCACAGATACGCAGTATTTT. As protein: CASSQPPTSGRSTDTQYF. The V and J genes are TRBV7-2 and TRBJ2-3; 12 bases map to TRBD2. CDR1 is SGHTA and CDR2 is FQGNSA in the germline V gene. There are 18 residues in the CDR3. Unmatched junction bases numbered 11, after V lost 5 bases and J lost 2 bases.

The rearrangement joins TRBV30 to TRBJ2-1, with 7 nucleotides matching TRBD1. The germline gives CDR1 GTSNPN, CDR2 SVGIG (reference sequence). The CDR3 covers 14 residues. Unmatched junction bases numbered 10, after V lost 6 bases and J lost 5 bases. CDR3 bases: TGTGCCTGTCGTAACAGGGGCTTGAACAATGAGCAGTTCTTC. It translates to CACRNRGLNNEQFF.

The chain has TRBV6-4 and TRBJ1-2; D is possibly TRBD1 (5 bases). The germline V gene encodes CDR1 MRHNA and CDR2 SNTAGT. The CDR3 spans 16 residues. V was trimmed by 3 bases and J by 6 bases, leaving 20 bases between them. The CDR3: CASSEAVEAGMDGYTF. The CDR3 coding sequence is TGTGCCAGCAGTGAAGCAGTAGAAGCAGGGATGGATGGCTACACCTTC.

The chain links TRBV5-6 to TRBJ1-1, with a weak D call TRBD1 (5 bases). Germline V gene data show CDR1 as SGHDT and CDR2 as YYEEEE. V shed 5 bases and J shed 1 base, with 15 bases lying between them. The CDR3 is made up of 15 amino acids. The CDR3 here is CASRPVGHPNTEAFF. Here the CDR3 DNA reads TGTGCCAGCAGGCCCGTTGGACACCCGAACACTGAAGCTTTCTTT.

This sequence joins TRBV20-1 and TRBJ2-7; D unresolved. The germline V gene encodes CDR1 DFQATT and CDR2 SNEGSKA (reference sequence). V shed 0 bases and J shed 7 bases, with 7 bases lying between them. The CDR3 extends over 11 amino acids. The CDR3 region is CSARDLGEQYF. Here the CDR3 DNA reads TGCAGTGCTAGAGATCTCGGGGAGCAGTACTTC.

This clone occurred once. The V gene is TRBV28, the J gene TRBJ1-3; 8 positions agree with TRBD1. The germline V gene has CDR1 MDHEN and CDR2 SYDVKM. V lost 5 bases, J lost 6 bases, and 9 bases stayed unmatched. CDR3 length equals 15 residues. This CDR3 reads CASSPSPTGVNTIYF. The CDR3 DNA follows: TGTGCCAGCAGTCCCAGCCCGACAGGGGTAAACACCATATATTTT. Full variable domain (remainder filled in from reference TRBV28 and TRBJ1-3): DVKVTQSSRYLVKRTGEKVFLECVQDMDHENMFWYRQDPGLGLRLIYFSYDVKMKEKGDIPEGYSVSREKKERFSLILESASTNQTSMYLCASSPSPTGVNTIYFGEGSWLTVV.

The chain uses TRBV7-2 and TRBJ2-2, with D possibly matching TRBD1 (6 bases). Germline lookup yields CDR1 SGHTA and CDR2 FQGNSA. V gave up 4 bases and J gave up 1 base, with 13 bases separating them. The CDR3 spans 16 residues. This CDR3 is CASSSQTGLNTGELFF. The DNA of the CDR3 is TGTGCCAGCAGCTCACAGACAGGCCTGAACACCGGGGAGCTGTTTTTT. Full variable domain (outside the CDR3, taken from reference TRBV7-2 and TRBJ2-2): GAGVSQSPSNKVTEKGKDVELRCDPISGHTALYWYRQSLGQGLEFLIYFQGNSAPDKSGLPSDRFSAERTGGSVSTLTIQRTQQEDSAVYLCASSSQTGLNTGELFFGEGSRLTVL.

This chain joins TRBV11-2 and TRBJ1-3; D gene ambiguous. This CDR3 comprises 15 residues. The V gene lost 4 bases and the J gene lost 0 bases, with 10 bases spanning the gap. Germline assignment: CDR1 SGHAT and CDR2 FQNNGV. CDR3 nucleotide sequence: TGTGCCAGCAGCTCCTTCGACTCCTCTGGAAACACCATATATTTT. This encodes CASSSFDSSGNTIYF.